This passage covers 30 T cell receptor beta chains from one sample sequenced in a study of T-cell memory formation after mild COVID-19. TCRdb itself ran the 5' RACE reads through MiXCR, one entry per CDR3 protein. Among roughly 500,000 distinct CDR3 sequences listed, roughly 22% were seen once. Sequencing used PBMCs or a T cell subset sorted from them (not recorded which). The receptors derive from an adult woman who had mild COVID-19 (a few samples of this study predate the infection). Cell type and time point are not known.

The V and J genes are TRBV7-6 and TRBJ2-3; tentatively, D is TRBD2 (6 bases). Germline V gene sequence: CDR1 SGHVS, CDR2 FNYEAQ. V was clipped by 0 bases and J by 5 bases, with 12 bases between them. This CDR3 is 15 amino acids long. The CDR3, as DNA: TGTGCCAGCAGCTTAGCCCGGGACTGGGGAGATACGCAGTATTTT. This codes for CASSLARDWGDTQYF.

This clonotype has a handful of counts. The chain employs TRBV5-1 and TRBJ2-7; TRBD2 matches at 10 bases. The CDR3 has 21 residues. Germline trimming cut 0 bases from V and 6 bases from J; bases unmatched to any gene: 24. The germline CDR1 and CDR2 sequences are SGHRS and YFSETQ. As DNA, the CDR3 is TGCGCCAGCAGCTTGGGTCTGAGGACACCGTCTCCCAGCGGGAGGGCCGGCGAGCAGTACTTC. Its protein is CASSLGLRTPSPSGRAGEQYF.

The rearrangement joins TRBV3-1 to TRBJ2-3, with D possibly being TRBD1 or TRBD2 (5 bases each). Germline V gene lookup returns CDR1 LGHDT and CDR2 YNNKEL (reference sequence). There are 14 residues in the CDR3. V shed 3 bases and J shed 6 bases, with 13 bases lying between them. This CDR3 reads CASSHGAPYDTQYF. The CDR3 region has the DNA TGTGCCAGCAGCCACGGGGCGCCATACGATACGCAGTATTTT.

The chain has TRBV3-1 and TRBJ2-1; perhaps TRBD2 as D (5 bases). V lost 4 bases to trimming and J lost 12 bases, with 16 bases between them. Germline V gene sequence: CDR1 LGHDT, CDR2 YNNKEL (reference sequence). The length of the CDR3 is 13 residues. In DNA, the CDR3 is TGTGCCAGCAGCCCCACCGGTCAACGGGGGCAGTTCTTC. It encodes CASSPTGQRGQFF.

The gene calls are TRBV7-8 and TRBJ1-1, with D unclear. The CDR3 contains 13 residues. CDR1 is SGHVS, CDR2 FQNEAQ, per germline. V lost 4 bases, J lost 0 bases, and 6 bases lay in between. Here the CDR3 reads CASSSEVNTEAFF. CDR3 nucleotides: TGTGCCAGCAGCTCAGAGGTGAACACTGAAGCTTTCTTT. Full variable domain (rest looked up from reference TRBV7-8 and TRBJ1-1): GAGVSQSPRYKVAKRGQDVALRCDPISGHVSLFWYQQALGQGPEFLTYFQNEAQLDKSGLPSDRFFAERPEGSVSTLKIQRTQQEDSAVYLCASSSEVNTEAFFGQGTRLTVV.

The rearrangement joins TRBV24-1 to TRBJ1-2; no clear D gene. Trimming removed 5 bases at V and 4 bases at J, with 4 bases between. This CDR3 is built from 11 residues. The V gene's germline CDR1 is KGHDR and CDR2 SFDVKD. The CDR3 loop is CATSVLYGYTF. The DNA for the CDR3 is TGTGCCACCAGTGTACTCTATGGCTACACCTTC.

This clonotype appeared many times. The chain is built from TRBV7-2 and TRBJ1-1; 11 positions agree with TRBD1. This CDR3 region has 15 residues. J was trimmed by 9 bases and V by 5 bases; bases with no gene match: 11. The germline V gene encodes CDR1 SGHTA and CDR2 FQGNSA. In nucleotides, the CDR3 is TGTGCCAGCAGCCCGAGAGCCCGGGACAGGGGGAAAGCTTTCTTT. It codes for CASSPRARDRGKAFF.

This clonotype was picked up a small number of times. The rearrangement links TRBV7-3 to TRBJ2-2; 8 bases agree with TRBD2. V lost 4 bases, J lost 6 bases, and 10 bases stayed unmatched. CDR3 size: 16 residues. Germline V lookup: CDR1 SGHTA, CDR2 FQGTGA. CDR3 in amino acids: CASSSLAGLFAGELFF. CDR3 nucleotides: TGTGCCAGCAGCTCCTTAGCGGGGTTGTTCGCCGGGGAGCTGTTTTTT.

A few counts support this clonotype. The chain joins TRBV19 to TRBJ2-1; 9 bases line up with TRBD1. The CDR3 covers 15 residues. With 2 bases clipped from V and 8 bases from J, the junction kept 7 bases outside the gene matches. Germline values: CDR1 LNHDA, CDR2 SQIVND (reference sequence). The CDR3 nucleotides read TGTGCCAGTAGTATACTTGGACAGGGGCTGGATGAGCAGTTCTTC. Its translation is CASSILGQGLDEQFF. Together with reference TRBV19 and TRBJ2-1, the CDR3 gives the full variable domain: DGGITQSPKYLFRKEGQNVTLSCEQNLNHDAMYWYRQDPGQGLRLIYYSQIVNDFQKGDIAEGYSVSREKKESFPLTVTSAQKNPTAFYLCASSILGQGLDEQFFGPGTRLTVL.

This clonotype occurred many times. V gene TRBV7-9 combines with J gene TRBJ2-7, with D maybe TRBD1 (6 bases). This CDR3 region has 16 residues. Per germline, CDR1 SEHNR and CDR2 FQNEAQ (reference sequence). Trimming shortened V by 1 base and J by 7 bases, and 20 bases separated the two germline ends. CDR3 amino acids: CASSLETGAMGREQYF. In DNA, the CDR3 is TGTGCCAGCAGCTTAGAGACAGGCGCCATGGGTCGGGAGCAGTACTTC.

The V gene is TRBV6-5, the J gene TRBJ1-2; D remains unclear. V shed 2 bases and J shed 4 bases, with 11 bases lying between them. The CDR3 runs to 14 residues. Germline CDR1 MNHEY, CDR2 SVGAGI. The CDR3 bases are TGTGCCAGCAGTTACGAGAGTAATGGCTATGGCTACACCTTC. Protein product: CASSYESNGYGYTF.

The V and J genes are TRBV12-3 or TRBV12-4 and TRBJ2-1; no firm D call. The CDR3 runs 14 residues. Trimming removed 4 bases at V and 6 bases at J, with 13 bases between. CDR3 residues: CASSSRTRPNEQFF. The DNA of the CDR3 is TGTGCCAGCAGTTCACGGACGCGGCCCAATGAGCAGTTCTTC.

This sequence joins TRBV20-1 and TRBJ2-1, with 13 bases aligning to TRBD2. Trimming removed 5 bases from V and 7 bases from J; junction bases left unmatched: 8. CDR3 length equals 15 residues. Germline loops: CDR1 DFQATT, CDR2 SNEGSKA (reference sequence). For the CDR3, the DNA is TGCAGTGCTGGCAAGACGGGACTAGCGGGAAATGAGCAGTTCTTC. This encodes CSAGKTGLAGNEQFF.

The DNA of the CDR3 is TGTGCCAGCAGCTTAGCGACAGGGATGGGGTACGAGCAGTACTTC. Encoded protein: CASSLATGMGYEQYF. The V call is TRBV7-2, the J call TRBJ2-7, with 7 bases matching TRBD1. Germline CDR1 SGHTA, CDR2 FQGNSA. The V segment lost 0 bases and the J segment 4 bases; nucleotides outside the gene matches: 6. CDR3 length: 15 amino acids.

This chain joins TRBV5-4 and TRBJ1-6, with a possible D match to TRBD1 (5 bases). Germline V lookup: CDR1 SGHNT, CDR2 YYREEE (reference sequence). The CDR3 has 15 amino acids. V gave up 2 bases and J gave up 6 bases, with 12 bases separating them. CDR3 sequence: CASSFSGTANSPLHF. The CDR3 bases are TGTGCCAGCAGCTTCTCCGGGACGGCTAATTCACCCCTCCACTTT.

The rearrangement links TRBV25-1 to TRBJ1-2; possible D gene TRBD1, 6 bases. Germline V CDR1 and CDR2: MGHDK, SYGVNS. V lost 1 base, J lost 4 bases, and 16 bases lay in between. The CDR3 contains 16 residues. The CDR3 reads CASSEFWDTGSYGYTF. The CDR3 DNA sequence: TGTGCCAGCAGTGAATTCTGGGACACAGGGAGCTATGGCTACACCTTC.

J is TRBJ1-4 and V is TRBV5-1; 7 positions match TRBD1. Losses at the gene ends were 3 bases for V and 4 bases for J; bases not matched to a gene: 18. Germline CDR1 is SGHRS and CDR2 is YFSETQ. The CDR3 length is 19 residues. The CDR3 DNA sequence: TGCGCCAGCAGCTCCCAACCTAGACAGGGTCGATCTGGTAATGAAAAACTGTTTTTT. Protein: CASSSQPRQGRSGNEKLFF. The full variable domain, with the rest looked up from reference TRBV5-1 and TRBJ1-4, is KAGVTQTPRYLIKTRGQQVTLSCSPISGHRSVSWYQQTPGQGLQFLFEYFSETQRNKGNFPGRFSGRQFSNSRSEMNVSTLELGDSALYLCASSSQPRQGRSGNEKLFFGSGTQLSVL.

This clonotype showed up many times. The V gene is TRBV4-3, the J gene TRBJ2-3; unclear D gene. V was clipped by 1 base and J by 4 bases, with 6 bases between them. The CDR3 consists of 13 residues. The germline CDR1 and CDR2 sequences are LGHNA and YSLEER. The CDR3 here is CASSQVAADTQYF. The CDR3 nucleotides are TGCGCCAGCAGCCAAGTTGCGGCAGATACGCAGTATTTT.

V gene TRBV7-3 combines with J gene TRBJ2-3, with 12 bases matching TRBD2. Trimming removed 5 bases from V and 4 bases from J; junction bases left unmatched: 10. The CDR3 extends over 17 amino acids. Germline V lookup: CDR1 SGHTA, CDR2 FQGTGA. The DNA of the CDR3 is TGTGCCAGCAGCCCCAAAGGACTAGCGGGGATCCCAGATACGCAGTATTTT. Translating it yields CASSPKGLAGIPDTQYF.

The chain uses TRBV6-2 or TRBV6-3 and TRBJ2-7, with D hard to call. CDR1 MNHEY and CDR2 SVGEGT come from the germline V gene. The V gene lost 2 bases and the J gene lost 0 bases, with 11 bases spanning the gap. The CDR3 extends over 15 amino acids. The CDR3 region is CASSYDGPISYEQYF. The CDR3 DNA is TGTGCCAGCAGTTACGACGGGCCTATCTCCTACGAGCAGTACTTC.

This clonotype was recorded a few times. The V gene is TRBV20-1, the J gene TRBJ2-5; TRBD2 matches at 9 bases. CDR1 and CDR2 (germline): DFQATT, SNEGSKA (reference sequence). Trimming took 6 bases from V and 4 from J; bases not matched to a gene: 12. The CDR3 length is 15 residues. CDR3 sequence reads: CSALPRGGARETQYF. DNA for the CDR3: TGCAGTGCCCTCCCTCGCGGGGGGGCCAGAGAGACCCAGTACTTC.

J is TRBJ1-5 and V is TRBV15, with 9 bases lining up with TRBD1. This CDR3 is built from 16 residues. V gave up 3 bases and J gave up 6 bases; unmatched junction bases: 9. CDR1 and CDR2 (germline): LNHNV, YYDKDF (reference sequence). In DNA, the CDR3 is TGTGCCACCAGCAGTCATGACAGGGGGGTTATTCAGCCCCAGCATTTT. Protein product: CATSSHDRGVIQPQHF.

This chain joins TRBV28 and TRBJ2-7; D gene unclear. CDR1 MDHEN and CDR2 SYDVKM come from the germline V gene. Trimming took off 6 bases at V and 3 bases at J, with 15 bases between the two ends. The CDR3 is made up of 14 amino acids. The CDR3 nucleotides read TGTGCCAGCAGAGCCCCCGACCCAGGCTACGAGCAGTACTTC. It translates to CASRAPDPGYEQYF.

Many counts were recorded for this clonotype. The chain recombines TRBV5-1 with TRBJ2-1, with TRBD2 matching over 9 bases. Trimming removed 5 bases from V and 6 bases from J; junction bases left unmatched: 9. The CDR3 is 15 amino acids. In germline, CDR1 is SGHRS, CDR2 YFSETQ. CDR3: CASRAGTSPLNEQFF. The DNA for the CDR3 is TGCGCCAGCAGGGCCGGGACTAGCCCCCTCAATGAGCAGTTCTTC.

This clonotype was seen a handful of times. This chain connects TRBV24-1 to TRBJ2-1; D remains unclear. Trimming removed 4 bases at V and 9 bases at J, with 6 bases between. This CDR3 spans 11 amino acids. The germline CDR1 and CDR2 sequences are KGHDR and SFDVKD. The CDR3: CATSDPVEQFF. The CDR3, as DNA: TGTGCCACCAGTGACCCTGTTGAGCAGTTCTTC.

The gene calls are TRBV9 and TRBJ2-7, with no clear D. CDR1 is SGDLS, CDR2 YYNGEE, per germline. This CDR3 region has 14 residues. V was cut by 0 bases and J by 0 bases, with 7 bases left in between. The CDR3 DNA is TGTGCCAGCAGCGTAGTGGACGGCTCCTACGAGCAGTACTTC. The encoded protein is CASSVVDGSYEQYF.

The V and J genes are TRBV2 and TRBJ1-5; D perhaps matches TRBD1 (5 bases). Germline V CDR1 and CDR2: SNHLY, FYNNEI. This CDR3 contains 18 residues. Trimming pared 7 bases from V and 0 bases from J, leaving 22 bases between. CDR3 sequence reads: CASKGRDPVGYSNQPQHF. The DNA for the CDR3 is TGTGCCAGCAAAGGGAGGGACCCTGTCGGTTATAGCAATCAGCCCCAGCATTTT.

The DNA of the CDR3 is TGCAGTGCTCCCAAGTCCGAGGACTTGAACACCGGGGAGCTGTTTTTT. It codes for CSAPKSEDLNTGELFF. The chain employs TRBV20-1 and TRBJ2-2, with D possibly being TRBD2 (5 bases). The CDR3 totals 16 residues. Germline V gene data show CDR1 as DFQATT and CDR2 as SNEGSKA (reference sequence). Trimming removed 5 bases from V and 1 base from J, with 17 bases in between.

V gene TRBV3-1 combines with J gene TRBJ2-2, with 15 bases identical to TRBD2. V dropped 4 bases and J dropped 4; count of bases not matched to a gene: 10. CDR3 size: 19 residues. The germline V gene encodes CDR1 LGHDT and CDR2 YNNKEL (reference sequence). CDR3 region: CASSPPAGTSGRRTGELFF. The CDR3 DNA reads TGTGCCAGCAGCCCCCCCGCTGGGACTAGCGGGAGGCGCACCGGGGAGCTGTTTTTT.

The V and J genes are TRBV5-1 and TRBJ2-7, with TRBD1 identical over 10 bases. With V trimmed by 2 bases and J by 3 bases, 5 bases remained unmatched. This CDR3 contains 15 residues. Germline lookup yields CDR1 SGHRS and CDR2 YFSETQ. CDR3 amino acids: CASSFRDRGHYEQYF. CDR3 in DNA: TGCGCCAGCAGCTTCCGGGACAGGGGTCACTACGAGCAGTACTTC.